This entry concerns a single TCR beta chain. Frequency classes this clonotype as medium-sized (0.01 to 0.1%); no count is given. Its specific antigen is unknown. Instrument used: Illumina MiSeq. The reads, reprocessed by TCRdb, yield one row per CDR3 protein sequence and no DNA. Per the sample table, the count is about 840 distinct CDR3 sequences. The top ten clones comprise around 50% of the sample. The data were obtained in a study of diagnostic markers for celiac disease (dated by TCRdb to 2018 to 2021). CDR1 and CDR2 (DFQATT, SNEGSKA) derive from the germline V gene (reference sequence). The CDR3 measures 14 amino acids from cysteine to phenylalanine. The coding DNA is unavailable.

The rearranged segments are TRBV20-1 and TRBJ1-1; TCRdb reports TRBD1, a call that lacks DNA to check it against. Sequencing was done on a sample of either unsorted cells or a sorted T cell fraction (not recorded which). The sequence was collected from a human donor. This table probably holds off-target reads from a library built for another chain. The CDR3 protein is CSARDAGLRTEAFF.